The 13 T cell receptor beta chains listed next were all sequenced from one sample in a study of shared clonotypes between healthy human individuals (dated by TCRdb to 2019 to 2021). The protocol used for the library was the immunoSEQ multiplex PCR assay. TCRdb retrieved this table from immuneACCESS and kept in-frame rearrangements only. Not all clones are present; in checked studies, unresolved V genes account for under half, and no reason is known for the remainder. Present in this sample are more than 1.2 million clones, just under 99% of which were seen just once. The biggest ten clones account for roughly 0.35% of the sample. Material: naive CD4+ T cells sorted from blood. The intended sense of this specimen's cell subset or site label: CD45RA+ positively selected. The source of these receptors is a man aged 25-45 years in good health.

The chain combines TRBV6-5 with TRBJ2-2; D is undetermined. CDR1 MNHEY and CDR2 SVGAGI come from the germline V gene. The V gene lost 4 bases and the J gene lost 6 bases, with 6 bases spanning the gap. The CDR3 is made up of 12 amino acids. The CDR3 coding sequence is TGTGCCAGCAGTTTAGGGCCCGGGGAGCTGTTTTTT. This gives the protein CASSLGPGELFF.

V usage is TRBV5-3 and J usage is TRBJ2-5, with 8 bases lining up with TRBD2. TRBV5-3 is an ORF for which the function is uncertain. The ends lost 4 bases at V and 1 base at J; junction bases unmatched: 9. The CDR3 has 16 residues. CDR3 sequence reads: CARSQWCAGGQETQYF. CDR3 DNA sequence: TGTGCCAGAAGCCAATGGTGTGCGGGAGGCCAAGAGACCCAGTACTTC.

The chain uses TRBV7-9 and TRBJ2-3; the D gene is possibly TRBD2 (6 bases). The CDR3 is made up of 10 amino acids. Germline CDR1 reads SEHNR; CDR2 reads FQNEAQ (reference sequence). Here the CDR3 reads CAADREPQYF. The CDR3 DNA is TGTGCAGCAGACCGGGAGCCGCAGTATTTT.

This chain uses TRBV20-1 with TRBJ1-1; D might be TRBD1 (5 bases). The CDR3 runs 11 residues. CDR1 is DFQATT, CDR2 SNEGSKA, per germline (reference sequence). V was cut by 6 bases and J by 7 bases, with 12 bases left in between. The CDR3 bases are TGCAGTGCCCACAGGACGGTTGAAGCTTTCTTT. Residues: CSAHRTVEAFF.

The J gene is TRBJ2-1, the V gene TRBV7-2; TRBD2 matches at 13 bases. The CDR3 loop spans 18 amino acids. Germline V gene lookup returns CDR1 SGHTA and CDR2 FQGNSA. J lost 10 bases, V lost 1 base, and 13 bases had no gene match. Written as DNA, the CDR3 is TGTGCCAGCAGCTTAGGCACCAATCCGGGACTAGCGGGAAGGGAGCAGTTCTTC. Its translation: CASSLGTNPGLAGREQFF.

In the case of this clone: The sample holds other DNA sequences that translate to the same CDR3. The rearrangement uses TRBV11-2 and TRBJ1-3, with unresolved D. The CDR3 covers 12 residues. V was clipped by 1 base and J by 3 bases, with 1 base between them. CDR1 is SGHAT, CDR2 FQNNGV, per germline. CDR3 sequence reads: CASSLGGNTIYF. CDR3 sequence (DNA): TGTGCCAGCAGCTTAGGTGGAAACACCATATATTTT. The full variable domain, completed using reference TRBV11-2 and TRBJ1-3, is EAGVAQSPRYKIIEKRQSVAFWCNPISGHATLYWYQQILGQGPKLLIQFQNNGVVDDSQLPKDRFSAERLKGVDSTLKIQPAKLEDSAVYLCASSLGGNTIYFGEGSWLTVV.

The gene calls are TRBV5-6 and TRBJ2-7; D possibly corresponds to TRBD1 (5 bases). Trimming shortened V by 0 bases and J by 5 bases, and 6 bases separated the two germline ends. Per germline, CDR1 SGHDT and CDR2 YYEEEE. The CDR3 extends over 12 amino acids. For the CDR3, the DNA is TGTGCCAGCAGCTTGGCAGGGCACGAGCAGTACTTC. This sequence encodes CASSLAGHEQYF.

The gene calls are TRBV4-3 and TRBJ2-7; TRBD1 aligns across 9 bases. V lost 3 bases and J lost 6; bases outside the gene matches: 6. Germline values: CDR1 LGHNA, CDR2 YSLEER. This CDR3 comprises 14 residues. The CDR3 DNA is TGCGCCAGCAGCCATGGCACAGGGGGCAGCGAGCAGTACTTC. Protein product: CASSHGTGGSEQYF.

V and J are TRBV27 and TRBJ1-1; 8 bases line up with TRBD1. In germline, CDR1 is MNHEY, CDR2 SMNVEV (reference sequence). The V gene end was trimmed by 2 bases and the J gene end by 3 bases; junction bases not matched to a gene: 8. This CDR3 contains 16 residues. CDR3 in DNA: TGTGCCAGCAGTTTAATCAGGGGGCCTGGTTACACTGAAGCTTTCTTT. This gives the protein CASSLIRGPGYTEAFF.

V is TRBV5-1 and J is TRBJ2-1; D unresolved. V lost 2 bases and J 13 bases, leaving 19 bases between the germline ends. This CDR3 region has 14 residues. Germline V gene sequence: CDR1 SGHRS, CDR2 YFSETQ. In nucleotides, the CDR3 is TGCGCCAGCAGCTTTCAGGTCGCAAGCACCTTACAGTTCTTC. Protein sequence: CASSFQVASTLQFF.

Regarding this clone: The same CDR3 arises from other DNA sequences in this sample as well. The chain has TRBV19 and TRBJ2-7, with D possibly matching TRBD1 (5 bases). CDR3 size: 13 residues. Germline assignment: CDR1 LNHDA and CDR2 SQIVND (reference sequence). Between the trimmed V and J ends, which lost 1 base and 6 bases, there was a span of 10 bases. DNA for the CDR3: TGTGCCAGTAGTATAGGTAGGGGCGCCGAGCAGTACTTC. Residues: CASSIGRGAEQYF.

V gene TRBV6-4 combines with J gene TRBJ2-1; possible D gene TRBD2, 5 bases. Looked up from germline, CDR1 is MRHNA and CDR2 is SNTAGT. The CDR3 sequence is 13 residues long. V was clipped by 5 bases and J by 8 bases, with 13 bases between them. The CDR3 spells CASSKNKEDEQFF. For the CDR3, the DNA is TGTGCCAGCAGTAAGAACAAGGAGGATGAGCAGTTCTTC.

The chain carries TRBV28 and TRBJ2-7, with D uncertain. V was shortened by 2 bases and J by 7 bases, with 12 bases between the two germline ends. The CDR3 is 13 amino acids. Germline loops: CDR1 MDHEN, CDR2 SYDVKM. CDR3 sequence: CASSLIGYGEQYF. The CDR3 DNA follows: TGTGCCAGCAGTTTAATAGGGTACGGGGAGCAGTACTTC. The entire variable domain, with the rest obtained from reference TRBV28 and TRBJ2-7, is as follows: DVKVTQSSRYLVKRTGEKVFLECVQDMDHENMFWYRQDPGLGLRLIYFSYDVKMKEKGDIPEGYSVSREKKERFSLILESASTNQTSMYLCASSLIGYGEQYFGPGTRLTVT.